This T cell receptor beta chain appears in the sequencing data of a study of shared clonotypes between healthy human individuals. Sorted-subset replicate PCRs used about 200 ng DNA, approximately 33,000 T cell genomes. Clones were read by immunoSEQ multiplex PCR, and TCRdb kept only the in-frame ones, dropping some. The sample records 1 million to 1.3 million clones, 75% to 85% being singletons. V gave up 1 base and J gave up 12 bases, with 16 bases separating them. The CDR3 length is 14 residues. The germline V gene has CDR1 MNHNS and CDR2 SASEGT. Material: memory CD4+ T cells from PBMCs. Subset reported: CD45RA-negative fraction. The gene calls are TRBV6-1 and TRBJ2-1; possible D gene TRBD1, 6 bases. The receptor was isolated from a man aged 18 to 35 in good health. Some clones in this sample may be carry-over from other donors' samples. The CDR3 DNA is TGTGCCAGCAGTGAAGGGCACACAGGGAGAGGGCAGTTCTTC. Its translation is CASSEGHTGRGQFF.